The clone carrying this TCR beta chain is labeled medium-sized. The antigen remains undetermined. Time point meaning: cycle 4 day 1 (C4D1), after five to seven weeks of nivolumab. Each patient's relapse followed autologous stem cell transplantation, and brentuximab vedotin exposure varied. The table came from immunoSEQ multiplex PCR; TCRdb's copy has only in-frame clones and leaves some out. The sample has 34,000 or so clones; 81% are singletons. This specimen comes from a study of PD-1 blockade in classical Hodgkin lymphoma. Turning to the study itself: Each patient was given nivolumab 3 mg/kg through a vein every 2 weeks.

CDR1 is SGHVS and CDR2 is FQNEAQ in the germline V gene. Trimming cost V 6 bases and J 1 base; bases outside gene matches: 13. The CDR3 has 19 amino acids. Study observations and caveats: Diminished baseline TCR diversity has been reported in newly diagnosed patients relative to healthy donors. With CD4+ cells, TCR diversity rose significantly by C4D1, but not with CD8+ cells. Baseline diversity resembling that of newly diagnosed patients was seen in complete responders.

The J gene is TRBJ2-1, the V gene TRBV7-8; 12 positions match TRBD2. The source material was peripheral blood mononuclear cells (PBMCs), sampled before the fourth cycle of nivolumab. This clonotype originated in a human donor with classical Hodgkin lymphoma. The CDR3 bases are TGTGCCAGCAGTCACCCTCGGCTAGCGGGAGGGTTGTCCTACAATGAGCAGTTCTTC. It codes for CASSHPRLAGGLSYNEQFF.